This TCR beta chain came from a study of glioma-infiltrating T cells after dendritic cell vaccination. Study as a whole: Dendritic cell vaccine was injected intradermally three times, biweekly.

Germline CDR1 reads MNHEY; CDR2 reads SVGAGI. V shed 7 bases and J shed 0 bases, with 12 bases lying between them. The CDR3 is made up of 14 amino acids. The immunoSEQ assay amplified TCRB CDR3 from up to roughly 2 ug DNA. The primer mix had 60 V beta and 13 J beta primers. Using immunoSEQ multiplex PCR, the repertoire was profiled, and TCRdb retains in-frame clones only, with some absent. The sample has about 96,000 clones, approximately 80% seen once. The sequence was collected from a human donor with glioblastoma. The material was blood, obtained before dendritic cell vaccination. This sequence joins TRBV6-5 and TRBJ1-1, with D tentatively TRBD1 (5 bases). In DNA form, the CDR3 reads TGTGCCAGCAACAAACAGGTTATGAACACTGAAGCTTTCTTT. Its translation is CASNKQVMNTEAFF.